This passage covers 18 T cell receptor beta chains from one sample sequenced in a study of CD8 T cells in Susac syndrome. A quantity of 0.5 to 1 ug RNA underwent reverse transcription using random hexamers. TCRdb reprocessed the immunoSEQ multiplex PCR reads with MiXCR, giving one entry per CDR3 protein. The sample contains about 300,000 distinct CDR3 sequences, more than 75% of which appear only once. Sequenced input: CD8+ T cells from PBMCs. Every receptor here comes from a human donor with multiple sclerosis.

The genes are TRBV27 and TRBJ2-7; TRBD2 aligns across 10 bases. This CDR3 is built from 16 residues. The V gene's germline CDR1 is MNHEY and CDR2 SMNVEV (reference sequence). V gave up 7 bases and J gave up 5 bases; unmatched junction bases: 14. CDR3 sequence (DNA): TGTGCCAGCAAGGAAGATACTAGCGGGGAAGACGACGAGCAGTACTTC. Protein product: CASKEDTSGEDDEQYF.

This clonotype was observed a few times. The chain employs TRBV9 and TRBJ2-7, with 7 bases matching TRBD1. Germline V gene sequence: CDR1 SGDLS, CDR2 YYNGEE. There are 14 residues in the CDR3. V trimming: 2 bases; J trimming: 2 bases; junction bases outside the gene matches: 4. As DNA, the CDR3 is TGTGCCAGCAGCGTGGGGGACAGCACCTACGAGCAGTACTTC. Its translation is CASSVGDSTYEQYF.

This chain joins TRBV7-3 and TRBJ2-2, with TRBD2 identical over 8 bases. Germline CDR1 and CDR2: SGHTA and FQGTGA. The J segment lost 7 bases and the V segment lost 2 bases, leaving 9 bases of the junction unmatched. This CDR3 is built from 16 residues. CDR3 amino acids: CASSLLPSGRGGELFF. DNA of the CDR3: TGTGCCAGCAGCTTATTGCCGTCCGGGAGGGGCGGGGAGCTGTTTTTT.

A word on this clonotype: The DNA is left out, because the CDR3 cannot be placed on it with certainty; the CDR3 is given as TCRdb lists it. The chain is built from TRBV6-5 and TRBJ2-3. Germline-derived CDR1 and CDR2 are MNHEY and SVGAGI. The length of the CDR3 is 12 amino acids, counting both ends. CDR3 in amino acids: CASSTSGDTQYF.

The V gene is TRBV4-1, the J gene TRBJ2-3, with no clear D. The CDR3 length is 15 residues. Germline lookup yields CDR1 MGHRA and CDR2 YSYEKL. V lost 0 bases, J lost 1 base, and 8 bases lay in between. This CDR3 is CASSQESSRTDTQYF. In DNA, the CDR3 is TGCGCCAGCAGCCAAGAGTCTTCCCGCACAGATACGCAGTATTTT.

J is TRBJ2-7 and V is TRBV23-1, with 7 bases that match TRBD1. TRBV23-1 falls under the ORF class, with uncertain function. There are 15 residues in the CDR3. Losses at the gene ends were 4 bases for V and 3 bases for J; bases not matched to a gene: 9. For the CDR3, the DNA is TGCGCCAGCAGTCTGGCTCGGGGACAGAACTACGAGCAGTACTTC. This translates into CASSLARGQNYEQYF.

This chain connects TRBV11-2 to TRBJ2-1, with 8 bases identical to TRBD2. The CDR3 covers 17 residues. V shed 2 bases and J 8 bases; nucleotides not matched to a gene: 14. In germline, CDR1 is SGHAT, CDR2 FQNNGV. The CDR3 DNA follows: TGTGCCAGCAGCTTATGGGGTGAACGGGAGGGAGTTGATGAGCAGTTCTTC. This translates into CASSLWGEREGVDEQFF.

The V gene is TRBV24-1, the J gene TRBJ2-2; 8 positions match TRBD1. The junction had 5 bases not matched to a gene; V was cut back by 3 bases and J by 0 bases. Germline V gives CDR1 KGHDR, CDR2 SFDVKD. The CDR3 runs to 17 residues. CDR3 DNA sequence: TGTGCCACCAGTGATATGGGGACAGGAGCGAACACCGGGGAGCTGTTTTTT. This encodes CATSDMGTGANTGELFF.

The rearrangement links TRBV7-9 to TRBJ2-6; D is unresolved. This CDR3 is built from 16 residues. CDR1 and CDR2 from the germline V gene are SEHNR and FQNEAQ (reference sequence). The germline V and J ends were trimmed by 0 bases and 0 bases, with 6 bases remaining between them. The CDR3 sequence: CASSLAPSSGANVLTF. DNA of the CDR3: TGTGCCAGCAGCTTAGCCCCCTCCTCTGGGGCCAACGTCCTGACTTTC.

In regard to this clonotype: Relative to the germline gene, one junction end is altered; a read error may explain this. The rearrangement links TRBV29-1 to TRBJ2-7; TRBD1 might be the D (6 bases). The CDR3 runs to 13 residues. Germline lookup yields CDR1 SQVTM and CDR2 ANQGSEA. DNA for the CDR3: TGCAGCGTGGAAGGGGACACTAACTACGAGCAGTACTTC. This encodes CSVEGDTNYEQYF.

The gene calls are TRBV27 and TRBJ1-1; TRBD1 is a possible D gene (5 bases). The CDR3 length is 14 residues. Germline V gives CDR1 MNHEY, CDR2 SMNVEV (reference sequence). The V and J ends lost 4 bases and 1 base respectively, with 10 bases between them. CDR3 residues: CASSSGLWNTEAFF. CDR3 nucleotides: TGTGCCAGCAGTTCGGGACTCTGGAACACTGAAGCTTTCTTT.

The J gene is TRBJ2-5, the V gene TRBV4-1, with 11 bases matching TRBD2. Germline assignment: CDR1 MGHRA and CDR2 YSYEKL. There are 15 residues in the CDR3. V was pared by 4 bases and J by 5 bases, with 6 bases of the junction left unmatched. CDR3 sequence (DNA): TGCGCCAGCAGCCTACTAGCGGGAGTCCCGGAGACCCAGTACTTC. This translates into CASSLLAGVPETQYF.

V usage is TRBV27 and J usage is TRBJ2-7; D gene ambiguous. Germline-derived CDR1 and CDR2 are MNHEY and SMNVEV (reference sequence). The CDR3 is 12 residues long. The V and J ends lost 7 bases and 2 bases respectively, with 9 bases between them. The CDR3 DNA reads as TGTGCCAGCAAGAACCGAACCTACGAGCAGTACTTC. Amino acid sequence: CASKNRTYEQYF.

V and J are TRBV9 and TRBJ2-7; the match to TRBD1 covers 10 bases. V shed 4 bases and J 3 bases; nucleotides not matched to a gene: 10. Germline lookup yields CDR1 SGDLS and CDR2 YYNGEE. The CDR3 runs to 16 residues. The CDR3 nucleotides are TGTGCCAGCAGCCAACTTGTCGGACAGGGGGTCTACGAGCAGTACTTC. It translates to CASSQLVGQGVYEQYF.

V and J are TRBV7-9 and TRBJ2-3; 10 nucleotides match TRBD2. Germline CDR1 SEHNR, CDR2 FQNEAQ (reference sequence). CDR3 size: 15 residues. With V trimmed by 5 bases and J by 1 base, 3 bases remained unmatched. CDR3 protein: CASSPTSGGTDTQYF. The CDR3 bases are TGTGCCAGCAGCCCCACTAGCGGGGGCACAGATACGCAGTATTTT.

The V gene is TRBV10-3, the J gene TRBJ2-7; D may be TRBD1 or TRBD2 (5 bases each). The CDR3 covers 15 residues. V lost 0 bases, J lost 6 bases, and 15 bases lay in between. Germline V gene data show CDR1 as ENHRY and CDR2 as SYGVKD. In nucleotides, the CDR3 is TGTGCCATCAGTGAGTCGACTATTACAGGACTCGAGCAGTACTTC. Translating it yields CAISESTITGLEQYF.

The chain couples TRBV5-4 to TRBJ2-1; tentatively, D is TRBD2 (7 bases). Germline V gives CDR1 SGHNT, CDR2 YYREEE (reference sequence). The CDR3 covers 14 residues. V was cut by 4 bases and J by 2 bases, with 10 bases left in between. CDR3 in DNA: TGTGCCAGCAGCGGAGGGGGGGCCTACAATGAGCAGTTCTTC. It specifies CASSGGGAYNEQFF.

The chain couples TRBV19 to TRBJ1-5, with a weak D call TRBD1 (5 bases). Germline values: CDR1 LNHDA, CDR2 SQIVND (reference sequence). The V end lost 6 bases, the J end lost 0 bases, and 21 bases lay between the germline ends. The CDR3 length is 18 residues. The CDR3: CASRDNLIGPHSNQPQHF. DNA of the CDR3: TGTGCCAGTAGGGACAATCTGATTGGGCCACATAGCAATCAGCCCCAGCATTTT.